This T cell receptor beta chain appears in the sequencing data of a study of cytomegalovirus exposure and HLA in healthy donors. Study results and caveats: TCR beta sequences numbering 15,000 to 20,000 were associated with HLA alleles at 0.05 false discovery rate in a later analysis.

The primer mix had 60 Vbeta and 13 Jbeta primers. TCRdb's table, derived via immunoSEQ multiplex PCR, lists solely in-frame clones and lacks some. The table records some 170,000 clones, about 72% of them present only once. Nominally healthy donors were sampled, though unrecorded immune exposures were likely. Points on this clone: The antigen is unknown.

Germline V CDR1 and CDR2: SGHTS, YDEGEE. The CDR3 is 15 amino acids. Trimming cost V 4 bases and J 7 bases; bases outside gene matches: 12. This clonotype was sampled from a human donor in good health. The V and J genes are TRBV5-8 and TRBJ1-1; 8 bases are a match to TRBD1. The specimen sequenced was PBMCs. CDR3 sequence: CASSDQGQVRDEAFF. In DNA, the CDR3 is TGTGCCAGCAGCGACCAGGGACAGGTTCGCGATGAAGCTTTCTTT. Full variable domain (remainder filled in from reference TRBV5-8 and TRBJ1-1): EAGVTQSPTHLIKTRGQQATLRCSPISGHTSVYWYQQALGLGLQFLLWYDEGEERNRGNFPPRFSGRQFPNYSSELNVNALELEDSALYLCASSDQGQVRDEAFFGQGTRLTVV.